The rows below give T cell receptor beta chains drawn from one sample of a study of Ad26.COV2.S vaccination and SARS-CoV-2 variants. Generated by immunoSEQ multiplex PCR, the TCRdb table keeps only in-frame clones and is missing some. The data show roughly 330,000 clones, with under 90% seen just once and around 5.5% held by the top ten. This material consisted of peripheral blood, taken in a trial of Ad26.COV2.S vaccine versus placebo. The receptors stem from a person aged 18 to 65 who received the Ad26.COV2.S COVID-19 vaccine or a placebo. CDR3s include the opening cysteine and the closing phenylalanine or tryptophan. D genes are given only for firm matches. Where a row states a size, it is once, few, many or the class of an expanded clone; other rows omit it.

>TRBJ1-2|NA|NA|TRBV6-5|14
TGTGCCAGCAGTCCAACCAGGGATATCTATGGCTACACCTTC
CASSPTRDIYGYTF
>TRBJ2-1|once|NA|TRBV10-1|15
TGCGCCAGCAGTGACGGCCAGGGATTCTACAATGAGCAGTTCTTC
CASSDGQGFYNEQFF
>TRBJ1-6|NA|NA|TRBV24-1|16
TGTGCCACCAATATAACAGGGATGGGGTTGAATTCACCCCTCCACTTT
CATNITGMGLNSPLHF
>TRBJ2-5|NA|TRBD2|TRBV3-1/TRBV3-2|15
TGTGCCAGCAGCCGGAGTAGCGGGGTCCAAGAGACCCAGTACTTC
CASSRSSGVQETQYF
>TRBJ1-2|NA|NA|TRBV7-2|14
TGTGCCAGCAGCTTAGCGAAGGACAGCTATGGCTACACCTTC
CASSLAKDSYGYTF
>TRBJ1-3|NA|NA|TRBV4-3|15
TGCGCCAGCAGCCAAGATTGGGTGGGGGGAAACACCATATATTTT
CASSQDWVGGNTIYF
>TRBJ1-4|NA|NA|TRBV19|15
TGTGCCAGTAGTATAGTTCAAGGGAAAGGAGAAAAACTGTTTTTT
CASSIVQGKGEKLFF
>TRBJ2-1|NA|NA|TRBV24-1|13
TGTGCCACCAGTGGTTTTATGGACAATGAGCAGTTCTTC
CATSGFMDNEQFF
>TRBJ1-6|once|NA|TRBV18|12
TGTGCCAGCTCATCTTATAATTCACCCCTCCACTTT
CASSSYNSPLHF
>TRBJ1-1|few|TRBD1|TRBV5-1|15
TGCGCCAGCAGCTTACAGGGGATATTAAACACTGAAGCTTTCTTT
CASSLQGILNTEAFF
>TRBJ2-3|once|TRBD1|TRBV27|17
TGTGCCAGCAGTTCAAGACAGGGGATATTGGAGACAGATACGCAGTATTTT
CASSSRQGILETDTQYF
>TRBJ1-2|NA|TRBD1|TRBV18|14
TGTGCCAGCTCACCGGGACAGGGGACCTATGGCTACACCTTC
CASSPGQGTYGYTF
>TRBJ1-3|once|TRBD1|TRBV4-3|14
TGCGCCAGCAGCCAGACAGGGCCCGGAAACACCATATATTTT
CASSQTGPGNTIYF
>TRBJ1-2|NA|NA|TRBV14|13
TGTGCCAGCAGCCCCGTCCCCTCAGGTGGCTACACCTTC
CASSPVPSGGYTF
>TRBJ1-3|NA|NA|TRBV19|13
TGTGCCAGTAGTCAGGTCTCTGGAAACACCATATATTTT
CASSQVSGNTIYF
>TRBJ1-2|NA|NA|TRBV25-1|15
TGTGCCAGCAAGGGGAGGGACATACCGCGTGATGGCTACACCTTC
CASKGRDIPRDGYTF
>TRBJ2-1|NA|TRBD2|TRBV7-8|19
TGTGCCAGCAGCCCGGGACTAGCGGGATCCTCTCGCTCCTACAATGAGCAGTTCTTC
CASSPGLAGSSRSYNEQFF
>TRBJ1-2|NA|TRBD1|TRBV27|12
TGTGCCAGCAGGTTCTCAGGGGGTGGCTACACCTTC
CASRFSGGGYTF
>TRBJ2-3|NA|TRBD2|TRBV4-3|16
TGCGCCAGCAGCCAAGATAGGCTCAGCGGGGCAGATACGCAGTATTTT
CASSQDRLSGADTQYF
>TRBJ1-6|NA|NA|TRBV27|13
TGTGCCAGCAGACTAAATGAGCCTTCACCCCTCCACTTT
CASRLNEPSPLHF
>TRBJ2-5|NA|NA|TRBV20-1|19
TGCAGTGCTAGTTCCTTTAAAATTAGGGCAGGGGTCAGTGCAGAGACCCAGTACTTC
CSASSFKIRAGVSAETQYF
>TRBJ1-5|few|NA|TRBV29-1|12
TGCAGCGTTTACGACAACAATCAGCCCCAGCATTTT
CSVYDNNQPQHF
>TRBJ2-1|NA|NA|TRBV6-5|16
TGTGCCAGCAGTTACGAAGGGCTAGGCTCCTACAATGAGCAGTTCTTC
CASSYEGLGSYNEQFF
>TRBJ1-1|NA|NA|TRBV5-1|13
TGCGCCAGCAGCTTGGCCGCGGGCACTGAAGCTTTCTTT
CASSLAAGTEAFF
>TRBJ2-1|NA|NA|TRBV4-3|15
TGCGCCAGCAGCCAAGAAGCACTGGGGGGAAATGAGCAGTTCTTC
CASSQEALGGNEQFF
>TRBJ1-3|NA|NA|TRBV18|15
TGTGCCAGCTCACCACCAGCGGGGTTTGGAAACACCATATATTTT
CASSPPAGFGNTIYF
>TRBJ2-6|NA|NA|TRBV29-1|17
TGCAGCGTATGGACACCCGATAACCTCTCTGGGGCCAACGTCCTGACTTTC
CSVWTPDNLSGANVLTF
>TRBJ2-7|NA|NA|TRBV2|12
TGTGCCAGCAGTGCGGGTCTTAACGAGCAGTACTTC
CASSAGLNEQYF
>TRBJ2-3|NA|NA|TRBV28|13
TGTGCCAGCAGTCTCTTGATTACAGATACGCAGTATTTT
CASSLLITDTQYF
>TRBJ1-2|NA|NA|TRBV6-2/TRBV6-3|17
TGTGCCAGCAGTTACAGCGTCGCAGCACGCAGGGTGTATGGCTACACCTTC
CASSYSVAARRVYGYTF
>TRBJ1-1|NA|NA|TRBV6-5|13
TGTGCCAGTAACGCCCCTGGAGACACTGAAGCTTTCTTT
CASNAPGDTEAFF
>TRBJ1-2|NA|TRBD1|TRBV19|16
TGTGCCAGTAGTCCCAGGGGGTCCTCGGACCTCTATGGCTACACCTTC
CASSPRGSSDLYGYTF
>TRBJ1-5|NA|TRBD1|TRBV6-2/TRBV6-3|15
TGTGCCAGCAGTTGGACAGGGTTCGGCAATCAGCCCCAGCATTTT
CASSWTGFGNQPQHF
>TRBJ2-1|NA|NA|TRBV6-5|11
TGTGCCAAAGACCCAGGGTGGAGGGGGTTCTTC
CAKDPGWRGFF
>TRBJ2-5|NA|NA|TRBV3-1/TRBV3-2|12
TGTGCCAGCAGCCCCAATTCGGAGACCCAGTACTTC
CASSPNSETQYF
>TRBJ1-3|NA|NA|TRBV7-9|15
TGTGCCAGCAGTTTCAATAGCGTCTCTGGAAACACCATATATTTT
CASSFNSVSGNTIYF
>TRBJ2-7|NA|TRBD1|TRBV2|15
TGTGCCAGCCAAGAAAGCCGGACAGGGGTGCGCGAGCAGTACTTC
CASQESRTGVREQYF
>TRBJ1-5|NA|NA|TRBV7-2|17
TGTGCCAGCAGCCCCGCAGGGCAGGGTATTATGAGTCAGCCCCAGCATTTT
CASSPAGQGIMSQPQHF
>TRBJ1-6|NA|TRBD1|TRBV7-2|16
TGTGCCAGCAGCTTAGACTACAGGGGATTAGATTCACCCCTCCACTTT
CASSLDYRGLDSPLHF
>TRBJ1-5|once|TRBD1|TRBV5-4|15
TGTGCCAGCAGCCGGGACAGGGGTAGCAATCAGCCCCAGCATTTT
CASSRDRGSNQPQHF
>TRBJ1-5|NA|TRBD1|TRBV12-3/TRBV12-4|13
TGTGCCAGCAGACCAGGGGGGGATCAGCCCCAGCATTTT
CASRPGGDQPQHF
>TRBJ2-7|NA|NA|TRBV29-1|12
TGCAGCGTTGGAGCCCAATCTGAGGAGCAGTACTTC
CSVGAQSEEQYF
>TRBJ2-5|NA|NA|TRBV20-1|11
TGCAGTGCTAGACCTGGGGTTGACCAGTACTTC
CSARPGVDQYF
>TRBJ2-3|NA|NA|TRBV29-1|13
TGCAGCGTTGAGGGGCTGAGCACAGATACGCAGTATTTT
CSVEGLSTDTQYF
>TRBJ1-1|NA|TRBD1|TRBV19|14
TGTGCCAGTAACAGGAGGACAGGGAACACTGAAGCTTTCTTT
CASNRRTGNTEAFF
>TRBJ1-5|few|TRBD1|TRBV3-1/TRBV3-2|15
TGTGCCAGCAGCCATACTGGGACAGACAATCAGCCCCAGCATTTT
CASSHTGTDNQPQHF
>TRBJ1-4|NA|TRBD1|TRBV6-1|16
TGTGCCAGCAGTGTTGGACAGGGGGCAACTAATGAAAAACTGTTTTTT
CASSVGQGATNEKLFF
>TRBJ1-1|NA|NA|TRBV6-6|12
TGTGCCAGCAGAGGAGTCGCCACTGAAGCTTTCTTT
CASRGVATEAFF
>TRBJ2-5|NA|TRBD2|TRBV6-2/TRBV6-3|15
TGTGCCAGCAGTCCGGGACTAGCGGGAGAAGAGACCCAGTACTTC
CASSPGLAGEETQYF
>TRBJ1-2|once|TRBD1|TRBV10-3|14
TGTGCCATCAGGGGGACAGGGGCTGTCTCTGGCTACACCTTC
CAIRGTGAVSGYTF
>TRBJ1-1|NA|NA|TRBV12-3/TRBV12-4|12
TGTGCCAGCAGTTTATGGGGGACTGAAGCTTTCTTT
CASSLWGTEAFF
>TRBJ1-2|NA|NA|TRBV12-3/TRBV12-4|13
TGTGCCAGCAGACCCGACGGTAACTATGGCTACACCTTC
CASRPDGNYGYTF
>TRBJ1-4|NA|NA|TRBV25-1|14
TGTGCCAGCAGTGATTGGTTAAAGGGAGAAAAACTGTTTTTT
CASSDWLKGEKLFF
>TRBJ1-2|NA|NA|TRBV6-2/TRBV6-3|12
TGTGCCAGCAGCGCCGCGCCAATATGGGGCACCTTC
CASSAAPIWGTF
>TRBJ1-1|NA|NA|TRBV2|8
TGTGCCAGCAGTGGAGCTTTCTTT
CASSGAFF
>TRBJ2-3|NA|NA|TRBV5-6|13
TGTGCCAGCTCCAAGCGGAGCACAGATACGCAGTATTTT
CASSKRSTDTQYF
>TRBJ2-2|NA|TRBD2|TRBV11-2|15
TGTGCCAGCAGCTTCTTAGCGGGGAACACCGGGGAGCTGTTTTTT
CASSFLAGNTGELFF
>TRBJ2-1|NA|TRBD2|TRBV19|14
TGTGCCAGTAGTTGGGAGGGCGGCTACAATGAGCAGTTCTTC
CASSWEGGYNEQFF
>TRBJ1-5|NA|TRBD1|TRBV27|15
TGTGCCAGCAGTCCATGGACAGGGGAGGATCAGCCCCAGCATTTT
CASSPWTGEDQPQHF